The clone carrying this T cell receptor beta chain turned up a few times. The source of the sample is a study of blood T cell repertoires in COVID-19. CDR1 and CDR2 from the germline V gene are MGHRA and YSYEKL. V lost 1 base, J lost 4 bases, and 4 bases stayed unmatched. CDR3 length: 14 residues. Clones were read by immunoSEQ multiplex PCR, and TCRdb kept only the in-frame ones, dropping some. This table has around 160,000 clones, over 75% appearing once. The receptor was isolated from a man aged 35 to 55 who had recovered from COVID-19. Material for sequencing was PBMCs or T cells enriched from blood (not recorded which). This chain uses TRBV4-1 with TRBJ2-7, with 7 nucleotides matching TRBD2. The CDR3: CASSQGLSGYEQYV. Here the CDR3 DNA reads TGCGCCAGCAGCCAAGGGCTTAGCGGGTACGAGCAGTACGTC.